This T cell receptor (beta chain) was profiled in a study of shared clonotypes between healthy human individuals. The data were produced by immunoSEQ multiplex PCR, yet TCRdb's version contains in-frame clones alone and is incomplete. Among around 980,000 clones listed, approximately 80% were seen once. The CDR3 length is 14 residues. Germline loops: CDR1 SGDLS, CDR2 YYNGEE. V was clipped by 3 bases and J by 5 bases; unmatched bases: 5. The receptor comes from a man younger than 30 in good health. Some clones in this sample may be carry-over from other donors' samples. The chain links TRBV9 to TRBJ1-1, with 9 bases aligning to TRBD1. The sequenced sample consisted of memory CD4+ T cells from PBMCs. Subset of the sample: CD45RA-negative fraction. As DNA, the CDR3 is TGTGCCAGCAGCGCGAGAGGACAGGGGACTGAAGCTTTCTTT. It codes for CASSARGQGTEAFF. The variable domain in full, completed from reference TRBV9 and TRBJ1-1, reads DSGVTQTPKHLITATGQRVTLRCSPRSGDLSVYWYQQSLDQGLQFLIQYYNGEERAKGNILERFSAQQFPDLHSELNLSSLELGDSALYFCASSARGQGTEAFFGQGTRLTVV.